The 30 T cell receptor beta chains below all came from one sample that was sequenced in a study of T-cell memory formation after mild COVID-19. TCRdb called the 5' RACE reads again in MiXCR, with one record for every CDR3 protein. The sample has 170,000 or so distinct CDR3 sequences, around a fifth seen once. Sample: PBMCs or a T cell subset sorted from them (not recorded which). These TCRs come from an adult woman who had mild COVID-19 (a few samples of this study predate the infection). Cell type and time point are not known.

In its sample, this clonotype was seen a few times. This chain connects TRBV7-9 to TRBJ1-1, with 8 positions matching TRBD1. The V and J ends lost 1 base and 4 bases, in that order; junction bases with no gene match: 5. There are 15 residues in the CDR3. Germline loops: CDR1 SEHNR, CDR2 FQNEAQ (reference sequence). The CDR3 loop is CASSLGETGATEAFF. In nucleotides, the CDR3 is TGTGCCAGCAGCTTAGGGGAGACAGGGGCCACTGAAGCTTTCTTT. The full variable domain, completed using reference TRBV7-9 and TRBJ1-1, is DTGVSQNPRHKITKRGQNVTFRCDPISEHNRLYWYRQTLGQGPEFLTYFQNEAQLEKSRLLSDRFSAERPKGSFSTLEIQRTEQGDSAMYLCASSLGETGATEAFFGQGTRLTVV.

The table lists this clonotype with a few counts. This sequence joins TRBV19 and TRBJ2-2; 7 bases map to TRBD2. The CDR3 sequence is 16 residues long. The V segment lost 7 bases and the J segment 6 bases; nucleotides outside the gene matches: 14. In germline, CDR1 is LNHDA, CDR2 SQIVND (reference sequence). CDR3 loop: CASMVAGEEEAGELFF. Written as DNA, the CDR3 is TGTGCCAGTATGGTCGCGGGGGAGGAGGAGGCCGGGGAGCTGTTTTTT.

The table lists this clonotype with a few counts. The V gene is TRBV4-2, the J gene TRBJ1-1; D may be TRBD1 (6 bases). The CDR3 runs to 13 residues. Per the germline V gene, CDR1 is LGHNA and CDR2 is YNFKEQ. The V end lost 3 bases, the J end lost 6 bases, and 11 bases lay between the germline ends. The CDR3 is CASSQATGSEAFF. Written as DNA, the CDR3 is TGTGCCAGCAGCCAGGCGACAGGTTCTGAAGCTTTCTTT.

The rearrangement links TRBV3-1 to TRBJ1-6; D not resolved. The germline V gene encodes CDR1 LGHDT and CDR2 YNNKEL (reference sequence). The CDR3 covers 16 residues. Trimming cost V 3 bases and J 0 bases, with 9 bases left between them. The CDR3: CASSQRFSSYNSPLHF. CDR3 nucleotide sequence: TGTGCCAGCAGCCAGAGATTTAGCTCCTATAATTCACCCCTCCACTTT. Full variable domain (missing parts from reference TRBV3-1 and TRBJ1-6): DTAVSQTPKYLVTQMGNDKSIKCEQNLGHDTMYWYKQDSKKFLKIMFSYNNKELIINETVPNRFSPKSPDKAHLNLHINSLELGDSAVYFCASSQRFSSYNSPLHFGNGTRLTVT.

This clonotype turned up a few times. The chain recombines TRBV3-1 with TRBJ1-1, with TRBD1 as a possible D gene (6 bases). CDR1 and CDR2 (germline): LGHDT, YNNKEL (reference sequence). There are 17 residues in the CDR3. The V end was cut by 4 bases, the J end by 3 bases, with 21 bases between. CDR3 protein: CASSPRFSGGPDTEAFF. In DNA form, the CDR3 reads TGTGCCAGCAGCCCCCGCTTTTCGGGGGGGCCCGACACTGAAGCTTTCTTT.

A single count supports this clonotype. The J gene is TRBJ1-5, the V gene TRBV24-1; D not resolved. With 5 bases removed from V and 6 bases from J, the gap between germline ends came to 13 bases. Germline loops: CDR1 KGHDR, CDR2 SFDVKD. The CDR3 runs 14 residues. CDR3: CATSAAGEGQPQHF. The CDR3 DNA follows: TGTGCCACCAGTGCGGCCGGGGAAGGTCAGCCCCAGCATTTT.

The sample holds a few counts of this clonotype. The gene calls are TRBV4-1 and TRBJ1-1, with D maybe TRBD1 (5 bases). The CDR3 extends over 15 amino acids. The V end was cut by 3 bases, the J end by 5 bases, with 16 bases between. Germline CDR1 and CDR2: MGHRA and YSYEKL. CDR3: CASSQTAGMETEAFF. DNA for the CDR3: TGCGCCAGCAGCCAGACGGCAGGGATGGAGACTGAAGCTTTCTTT.

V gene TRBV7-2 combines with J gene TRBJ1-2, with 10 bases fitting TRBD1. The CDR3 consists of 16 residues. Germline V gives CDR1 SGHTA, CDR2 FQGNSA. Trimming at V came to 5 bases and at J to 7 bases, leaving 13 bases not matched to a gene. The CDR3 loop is CASSPSPGQGQPGYTF. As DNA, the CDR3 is TGTGCCAGCAGCCCTTCCCCGGGACAGGGGCAGCCTGGCTACACCTTC.

This CDR3 is CASSLGEAPYNEQFF. Here the CDR3 DNA reads TGTGCCAGCAGTTTGGGGGAGGCCCCCTACAATGAGCAGTTCTTC. J is TRBJ2-1 and V is TRBV28; TRBD2 is a possible D gene (6 bases). Germline values: CDR1 MDHEN, CDR2 SYDVKM. The CDR3 is 15 residues long. Trimming left V 3 bases short and J 2 bases short, with 11 bases between.

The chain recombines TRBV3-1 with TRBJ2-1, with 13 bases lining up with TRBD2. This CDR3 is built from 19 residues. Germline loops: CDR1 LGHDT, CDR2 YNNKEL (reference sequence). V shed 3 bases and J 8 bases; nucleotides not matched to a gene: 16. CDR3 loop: CASSQPPPWTSGSGYEQFF. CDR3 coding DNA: TGTGCCAGCAGCCAGCCTCCACCCTGGACTAGCGGGAGCGGCTATGAGCAGTTCTTC.

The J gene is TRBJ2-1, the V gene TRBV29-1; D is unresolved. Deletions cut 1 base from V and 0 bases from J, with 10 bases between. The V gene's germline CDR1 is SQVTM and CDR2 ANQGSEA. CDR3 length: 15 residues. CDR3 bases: TGCAGCGTTGAAGTCCCCGGAGTCTCCTACAATGAGCAGTTCTTC. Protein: CSVEVPGVSYNEQFF.

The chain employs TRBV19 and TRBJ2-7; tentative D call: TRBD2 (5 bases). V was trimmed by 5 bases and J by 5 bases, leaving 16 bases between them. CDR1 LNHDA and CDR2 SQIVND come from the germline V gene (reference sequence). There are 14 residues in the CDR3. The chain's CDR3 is CASSFGVVTHEQYF. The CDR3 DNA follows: TGTGCCAGTAGTTTCGGGGTCGTCACCCACGAGCAGTACTTC.

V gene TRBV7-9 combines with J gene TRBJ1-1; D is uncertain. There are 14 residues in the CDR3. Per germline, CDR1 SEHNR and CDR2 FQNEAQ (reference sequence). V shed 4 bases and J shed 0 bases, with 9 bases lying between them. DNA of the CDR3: TGTGCCAGCAGCTCCCAGATTCTGAACACTGAAGCTTTCTTT. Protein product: CASSSQILNTEAFF.

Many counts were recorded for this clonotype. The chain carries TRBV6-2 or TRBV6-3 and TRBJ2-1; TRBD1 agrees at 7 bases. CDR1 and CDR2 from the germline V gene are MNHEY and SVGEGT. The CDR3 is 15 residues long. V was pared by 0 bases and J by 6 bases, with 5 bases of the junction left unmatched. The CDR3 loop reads CASSYSDAGGNEQFF. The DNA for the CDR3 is TGTGCCAGCAGTTACTCGGATGCAGGGGGCAATGAGCAGTTCTTC.

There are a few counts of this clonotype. CDR3 region: CASSIDRGGDTEAFF. CDR3 bases: TGTGCCAGTAGTATAGATCGCGGGGGGGATACTGAAGCTTTCTTT. This chain uses TRBV19 with TRBJ1-1; D possibly corresponds to TRBD1 (5 bases). In germline, CDR1 is LNHDA, CDR2 SQIVND (reference sequence). The CDR3 is made up of 15 amino acids. Deletions cut 0 bases from V and 5 bases from J, with 13 bases between.

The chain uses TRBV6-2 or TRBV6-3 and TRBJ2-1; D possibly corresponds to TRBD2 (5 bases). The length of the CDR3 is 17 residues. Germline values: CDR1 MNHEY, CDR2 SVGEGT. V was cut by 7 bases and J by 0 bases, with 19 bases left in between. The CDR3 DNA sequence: TGTGCCAGCATAAGTGGGTTAGCGTTGAGCTCCTACAATGAGCAGTTCTTC. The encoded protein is CASISGLALSSYNEQFF.

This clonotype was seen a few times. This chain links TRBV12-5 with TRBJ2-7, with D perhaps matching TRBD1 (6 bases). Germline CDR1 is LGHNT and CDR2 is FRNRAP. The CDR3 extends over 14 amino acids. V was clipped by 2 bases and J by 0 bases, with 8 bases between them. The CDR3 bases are TGTGCTAGTGGTTTGACAGGGATCTCCTACGAGCAGTACTTC. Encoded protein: CASGLTGISYEQYF.

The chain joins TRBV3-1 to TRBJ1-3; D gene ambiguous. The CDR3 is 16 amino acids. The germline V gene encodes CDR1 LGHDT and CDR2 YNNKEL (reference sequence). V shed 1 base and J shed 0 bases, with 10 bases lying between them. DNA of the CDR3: TGTGCCAGCAGCCAAGCATTGGCAGACTCTGGAAACACCATATATTTT. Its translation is CASSQALADSGNTIYF.

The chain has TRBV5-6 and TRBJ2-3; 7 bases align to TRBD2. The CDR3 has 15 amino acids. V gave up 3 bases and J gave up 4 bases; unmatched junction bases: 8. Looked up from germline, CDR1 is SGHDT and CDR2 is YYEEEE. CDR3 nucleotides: TGTGCCAGCAGCTCCGACACCGCGGGAGCAGATACGCAGTATTTT. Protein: CASSSDTAGADTQYF.

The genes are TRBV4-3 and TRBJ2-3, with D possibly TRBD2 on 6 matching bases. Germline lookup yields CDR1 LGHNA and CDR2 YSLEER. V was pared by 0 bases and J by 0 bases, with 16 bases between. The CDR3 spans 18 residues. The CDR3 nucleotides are TGCGCCAGCAGCCAAGATTGGGCTAGCGAAACTAGCACAGATACGCAGTATTTT. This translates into CASSQDWASETSTDTQYF.

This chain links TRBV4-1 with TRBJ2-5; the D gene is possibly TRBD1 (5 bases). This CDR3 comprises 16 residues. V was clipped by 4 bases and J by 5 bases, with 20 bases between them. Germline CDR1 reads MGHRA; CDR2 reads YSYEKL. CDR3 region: CASSLYPAGLGETQYF. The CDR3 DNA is TGCGCCAGCAGCCTCTACCCGGCAGGGTTGGGTGAGACCCAGTACTTC.

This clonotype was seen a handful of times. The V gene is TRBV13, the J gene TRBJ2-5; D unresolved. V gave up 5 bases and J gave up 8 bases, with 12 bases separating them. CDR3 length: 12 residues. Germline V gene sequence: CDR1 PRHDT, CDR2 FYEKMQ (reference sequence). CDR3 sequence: CASSLASRTQYF. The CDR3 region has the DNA TGTGCCAGCAGCCTGGCAAGCAGAACCCAGTACTTC.

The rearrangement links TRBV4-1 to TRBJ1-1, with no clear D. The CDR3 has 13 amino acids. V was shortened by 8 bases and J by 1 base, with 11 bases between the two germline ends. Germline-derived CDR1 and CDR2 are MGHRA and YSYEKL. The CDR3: CASGGGGNTEAFF. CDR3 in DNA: TGCGCCAGCGGTGGTGGCGGGAACACTGAAGCTTTCTTT.

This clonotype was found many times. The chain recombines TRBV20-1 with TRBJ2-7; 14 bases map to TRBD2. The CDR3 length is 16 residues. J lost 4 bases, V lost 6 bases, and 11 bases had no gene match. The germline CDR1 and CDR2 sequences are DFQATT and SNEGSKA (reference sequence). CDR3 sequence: CSAVTSGGAGLYEQYF. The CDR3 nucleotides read TGCAGTGCCGTGACTAGCGGGGGGGCCGGTTTGTACGAGCAGTACTTC.

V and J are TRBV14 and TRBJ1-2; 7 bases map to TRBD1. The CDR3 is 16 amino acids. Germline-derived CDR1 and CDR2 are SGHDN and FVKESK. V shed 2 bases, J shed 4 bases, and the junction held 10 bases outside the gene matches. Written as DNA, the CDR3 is TGTGCCAGCAGCCAACCTTGGGAGACAGGGCTCTATGGCTACACCTTC. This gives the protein CASSQPWETGLYGYTF.

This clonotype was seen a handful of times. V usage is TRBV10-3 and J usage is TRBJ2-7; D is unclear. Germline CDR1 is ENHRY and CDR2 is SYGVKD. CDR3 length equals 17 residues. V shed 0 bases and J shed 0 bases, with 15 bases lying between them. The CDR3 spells CAISESKITTFSYEQYF. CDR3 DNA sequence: TGTGCCATCAGTGAGTCCAAAATAACTACCTTCTCCTACGAGCAGTACTTC.

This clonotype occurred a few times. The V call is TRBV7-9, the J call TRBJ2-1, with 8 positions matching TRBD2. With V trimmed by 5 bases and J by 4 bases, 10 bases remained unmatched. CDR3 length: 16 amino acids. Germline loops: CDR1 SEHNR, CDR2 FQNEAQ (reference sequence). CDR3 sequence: CASSPSVSGIYNEQFF. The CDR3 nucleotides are TGTGCCAGCAGCCCCTCGGTTAGCGGGATATACAATGAGCAGTTCTTC.

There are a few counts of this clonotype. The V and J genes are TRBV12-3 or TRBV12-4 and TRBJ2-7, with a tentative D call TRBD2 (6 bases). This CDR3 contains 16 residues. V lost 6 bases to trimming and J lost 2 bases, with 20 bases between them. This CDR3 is CASSRSRDVPTYEQYF. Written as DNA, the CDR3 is TGTGCCAGCAGCCGCTCGCGGGACGTCCCCACCTACGAGCAGTACTTC.

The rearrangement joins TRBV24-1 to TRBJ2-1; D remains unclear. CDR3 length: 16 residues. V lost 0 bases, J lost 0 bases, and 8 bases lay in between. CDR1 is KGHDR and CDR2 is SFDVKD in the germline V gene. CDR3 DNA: TGTGCCACCAGTGATTTGAGGGCAAACTCCTACAATGAGCAGTTCTTC. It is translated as CATSDLRANSYNEQFF.

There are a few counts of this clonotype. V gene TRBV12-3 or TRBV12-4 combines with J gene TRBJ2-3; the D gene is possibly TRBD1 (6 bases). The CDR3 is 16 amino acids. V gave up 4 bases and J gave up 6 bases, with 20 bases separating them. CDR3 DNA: TGTGCCAGCAGTTACCCCTCCCAGGGGACCGAGGATACGCAGTATTTT. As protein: CASSYPSQGTEDTQYF.